This paragraph reports one TCR beta chain. The antigen is unknown. This record comes from a study of radiotherapy plus CTLA-4 blockade in lung cancer. Across the whole study: Objective responses occurred in about 17% of patients; about 34% had disease control.

Looked up from germline, CDR1 is MGHDK and CDR2 is SYGVNS. V gave up 0 bases and J gave up 7 bases; unmatched junction bases: 8. The CDR3 spans 15 residues. Measured with immunoSEQ multiplex PCR; TCRdb has only the in-frame clones, and not every one. The data show approximately 39,000 clones, just under 75% seen once. General study findings and limits: Per reports, early blood T cell clone dynamics, plus interferon-beta, forecast response most strongly. Expansion in blood of tumor-derived TCR clones was seen after radiotherapy plus ipilimumab.

Source: peripheral blood, taken from a patient treated with radiotherapy plus ipilimumab. The sequence came from a human donor with non-small cell lung cancer who had stable disease on radiotherapy plus ipilimumab. This chain links TRBV25-1 with TRBJ2-7, with 8 bases identical to TRBD2. The CDR3 nucleotides read TGTGCCAGCAGTGAATATGCGGGGGGCCGAGGGGAGCAGTACTTC. It is translated as CASSEYAGGRGEQYF.